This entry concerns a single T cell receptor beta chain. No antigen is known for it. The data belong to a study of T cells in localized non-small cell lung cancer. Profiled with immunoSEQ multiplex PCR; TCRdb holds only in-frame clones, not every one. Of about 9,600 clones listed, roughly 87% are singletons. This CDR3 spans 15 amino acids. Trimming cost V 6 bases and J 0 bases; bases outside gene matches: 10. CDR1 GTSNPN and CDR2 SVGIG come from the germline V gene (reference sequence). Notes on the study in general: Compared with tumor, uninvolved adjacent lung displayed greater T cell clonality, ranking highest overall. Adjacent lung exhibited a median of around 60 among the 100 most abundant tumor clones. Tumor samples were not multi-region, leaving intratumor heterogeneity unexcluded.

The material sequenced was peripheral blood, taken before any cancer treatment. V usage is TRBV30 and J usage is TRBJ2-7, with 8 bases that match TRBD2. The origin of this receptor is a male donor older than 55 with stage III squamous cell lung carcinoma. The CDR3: CACSAGTRASYEQYF. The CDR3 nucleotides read TGTGCCTGTTCAGCCGGGACTAGGGCCTCCTACGAGCAGTACTTC.